This section outlines one T cell receptor beta chain sequence together with its context. This sample is drawn from a study of blood T cell repertoires in COVID-19. Study overall: The samples span acute and convalescent COVID-19 from the United States, Italy and Spain. T cells, B-cell-depleted T cells, or PBMCs supplied cDNA or gDNA.

The CDR3 covers 13 residues. In germline, CDR1 is MNHEY, CDR2 SVGAGI. The J segment lost 7 bases and the V segment lost 4 bases, leaving 3 bases of the junction unmatched. In the original processing: Counts of nucleated cells, estimated from reference gene primer amplification, were obtained. Method: immunoSEQ multiplex PCR; TCRdb's copy keeps in-frame clones and lacks some. V and J calls and clone size are as listed in that table; D and trimming were resolved from the DNA. The sample records nearly 95,000 clones, around 86% being singletons. The TCR comes from an elderly woman with acute or convalescent COVID-19. The J gene is TRBJ1-5, the V gene TRBV6-5; 8 bases align to TRBD1. Sequencing was performed on peripheral blood. The CDR3 nucleotides are TGTGCCAGCAGTTTCAGGGGGCAACAGCCCCAGCATTTT. Its translation is CASSFRGQQPQHF.